The 17 T cell receptor beta chains given below trace back to one sample, sequenced in a study of immune evolution from preneoplasia to lung adenocarcinoma. The repertoire was sequenced with immunoSEQ multiplex PCR; TCRdb's copy has only in-frame clones and lacks some. The sample yields several thousand clones, approximately 80% seen once. Sequences were obtained from FFPE minimally invasive lung adenocarcinoma tissue. Source of these receptors: a person aged 60-80 years with lung adenocarcinoma.

The V call is TRBV30, the J call TRBJ1-4; D might be TRBD1 (5 bases). The CDR3 extends over 13 amino acids. The V and J ends lost 1 base and 9 bases respectively, with 12 bases between them. Germline values: CDR1 GTSNPN, CDR2 SVGIG (reference sequence). The CDR3, as DNA: TGTGCCTGGAGTGGCCAGGGAAGGCAAAAACTGTTTTTT. This sequence encodes CAWSGQGRQKLFF.

The J gene is TRBJ2-1, the V gene TRBV7-6; TRBD2 matches at 11 bases. Germline CDR1 and CDR2: SGHVS and FNYEAQ. J lost 5 bases, V lost 5 bases, and 5 bases had no gene match. The CDR3 contains 15 residues. The CDR3 DNA reads TGTGCCAGCAGCGCCATAGCGGGGGGGAACAATGAGCAGTTCTTC. Protein: CASSAIAGGNNEQFF. The full variable domain, its missing parts supplied by reference TRBV7-6 and TRBJ2-1, is GAGVSQSPRYKVTKRGQDVALRCDPISGHVSLYWYRQALGQGPEFLTYFNYEAQQDKSGLPNDRFSAERPEGSISTLTIQRTEQRDSAMYRCASSAIAGGNNEQFFGPGTRLTVL.

The chain combines TRBV7-2 with TRBJ1-1, with TRBD1 as a possible D gene (5 bases). This CDR3 is built from 14 residues. The germline V gene has CDR1 SGHTA and CDR2 FQGNSA. V lost 0 bases to trimming and J lost 5 bases, with 10 bases between them. The CDR3 protein is CASSLARGGTEAFF. The CDR3 nucleotides are TGTGCCAGCAGCTTAGCGCGGGGGGGGACTGAAGCTTTCTTT.

This chain uses TRBV11-3 with TRBJ1-6, with D perhaps matching TRBD1 (5 bases). V was cut by 4 bases and J by 9 bases, with 13 bases left in between. This CDR3 contains 14 residues. Germline values: CDR1 SGHNT, CDR2 YENEEA. CDR3 amino acids: CASSYRGGTSPLHF. The CDR3 DNA reads TGTGCCAGCAGCTATCGGGGGGGTACTTCACCCCTCCACTTT.

The CDR3 here is CASSWMGGAENGYTF. In nucleotides, the CDR3 is TGTGCCAGCAGCTGGATGGGGGGCGCCGAGAATGGCTACACCTTC. This chain joins TRBV7-9 and TRBJ1-2, with a tentative D call TRBD1 (6 bases). There are 15 residues in the CDR3. Germline assignment: CDR1 SEHNR and CDR2 FQNEAQ (reference sequence). The ends were cut back, 4 bases at V and 6 bases at J, with 18 bases in the middle.

This clone was seen a single time. This chain joins TRBV5-1 and TRBJ2-4; D perhaps matches TRBD2 (5 bases). Germline V lookup: CDR1 SGHRS, CDR2 YFSETQ. The CDR3 length is 15 residues. The germline V and J ends were trimmed by 4 bases and 0 bases, with 11 bases remaining between them. In DNA, the CDR3 is TGCGCCAGCAGCGAGGGTGCCGTAGCCAAAAACATTCAGTACTTC. The encoded protein is CASSEGAVAKNIQYF.

This sequence joins TRBV18 and TRBJ2-7; D is unclear. Germline CDR1 KGHSH, CDR2 LQKENI. The V and J ends lost 4 bases and 6 bases respectively, with 10 bases between them. The CDR3 length is 12 residues. CDR3 residues: CASSQSGVEQYF. The CDR3 DNA is TGTGCCAGCTCACAATCGGGCGTCGAGCAGTACTTC.

The genes are TRBV28 and TRBJ2-2; 7 bases line up with TRBD1. After removal of 7 bases from V and 4 bases from J, the junction contained 9 bases not matched to a gene. CDR1 MDHEN and CDR2 SYDVKM come from the germline V gene. The CDR3 runs to 15 residues. The CDR3, as DNA: TGTGCCAGCAACCCTACAGGGGTTGGCACCGGGGAGCTGTTTTTT. It translates to CASNPTGVGTGELFF.

The V gene is TRBV12-5, the J gene TRBJ2-5; 10 bases match TRBD1. J gave up 3 bases and V 5 bases, and 6 bases lay outside the gene matches. The CDR3 loop spans 15 amino acids. Germline V gives CDR1 LGHNT, CDR2 FRNRAP. CDR3 sequence reads: CASGPDRGPEETQYF. CDR3 DNA: TGTGCTAGTGGTCCTGACAGGGGGCCGGAAGAGACCCAGTACTTC.

This chain links TRBV27 with TRBJ2-7; D remains ambiguous. V gave up 7 bases and J gave up 0 bases, with 10 bases separating them. CDR1 and CDR2 from the germline V gene are MNHEY and SMNVEV (reference sequence). The length of the CDR3 is 13 residues. The CDR3 loop reads CASMSRTSYEQYF. In nucleotides, the CDR3 is TGTGCCAGCATGAGCAGGACCTCCTACGAGCAGTACTTC.

A single count supports this clone. This chain uses TRBV7-9 with TRBJ1-2, with 7 bases that match TRBD1. Germline V gives CDR1 SEHNR, CDR2 FQNEAQ (reference sequence). V lost 1 base, J lost 5 bases, and 4 bases stayed unmatched. The CDR3 covers 14 residues. The CDR3 DNA reads TGTGCCAGCAGCTTAGATGCAGGGGGGTATGGCTACACCTTC. Translating it yields CASSLDAGGYGYTF.

The CDR3 sequence is CASSHGILGQGPNTEAFF. The DNA of the CDR3 is TGTGCCAGCAGCCATGGCATCCTCGGACAGGGCCCCAACACTGAAGCTTTCTTT. This rearrangement joins TRBV4-2 to TRBJ1-1; TRBD1 aligns across 8 bases. With V trimmed by 3 bases and J by 2 bases, 14 bases remained unmatched. This CDR3 is built from 18 residues. Per the germline V gene, CDR1 is LGHNA and CDR2 is YNFKEQ.

The rearrangement uses TRBV5-1 and TRBJ1-6; TRBD1 matches 9 bases. The CDR3 contains 17 residues. The V gene end was trimmed by 0 bases and the J gene end by 7 bases; junction bases not matched to a gene: 8. The V gene's germline CDR1 is SGHRS and CDR2 YFSETQ. In DNA, the CDR3 is TGCGCCAGCAGCTTGGCGCCGACAGGGGGAGGGAATTCACCCCTCCACTTT. This codes for CASSLAPTGGGNSPLHF.

This clone was counted a few times. DNA for the CDR3: TGTGCCAGCAGTCCAGGACAGGGGCCCTTCATGAACACTGAAGCTTTCTTT. Its protein product is CASSPGQGPFMNTEAFF. The chain joins TRBV27 to TRBJ1-1; TRBD1 agrees at 9 bases. Germline V gene data show CDR1 as MNHEY and CDR2 as SMNVEV (reference sequence). The CDR3 is 17 amino acids. V gave up 5 bases and J gave up 0 bases; unmatched junction bases: 10.

J is TRBJ1-6 and V is TRBV5-4, with TRBD1 matching over 9 bases. Trimming removed 2 bases from V and 8 bases from J; junction bases left unmatched: 8. CDR3 size: 16 residues. Per germline, CDR1 SGHNT and CDR2 YYREEE (reference sequence). CDR3 loop: CASSFGGQGLDSPLHF. Written as DNA, the CDR3 is TGTGCCAGCAGCTTCGGGGGACAGGGTTTGGATTCACCCCTCCACTTT.

J is TRBJ2-2 and V is TRBV4-3; D is possibly TRBD2 (6 bases). Germline V gives CDR1 LGHNA, CDR2 YSLEER. V lost 0 bases to trimming and J lost 4 bases, with 9 bases between them. This CDR3 region has 15 residues. The CDR3 DNA sequence: TGCGCCAGCAGCCAAGACAGGAGGGTCACCGGGGAGCTGTTTTTT. Its translation is CASSQDRRVTGELFF.

The V gene is TRBV9, the J gene TRBJ2-3; D gene ambiguous. The CDR3 is made up of 12 amino acids. The germline gives CDR1 SGDLS, CDR2 YYNGEE. Between the trimmed V and J ends, which lost 3 bases and 2 bases, there was a span of 4 bases. CDR3 sequence (DNA): TGTGCCAGCAGCGACCACACAGATACGCAGTATTTT. Translating it yields CASSDHTDTQYF.